One and the same sample provided the 18 T cell receptor beta chains below, sequenced in a study of cytomegalovirus exposure and HLA in healthy donors. Primers: 60 Vbeta forward and 13 Jbeta reverse. Assay: immunoSEQ multiplex PCR; the TCRdb copy retains only in-frame clones and omits some. In the table there are 110,000 to 150,000 clones, around 83% of which are singletons. Sequenced material: PBMCs. The origin of the receptors is a man aged 40-49 years in good health and CMV-seropositive.

The chain employs TRBV27 and TRBJ2-3; TRBD1 agrees at 9 bases. Germline CDR1 reads MNHEY; CDR2 reads SMNVEV (reference sequence). With 5 bases clipped from V and 8 bases from J, the junction kept 5 bases outside the gene matches. This CDR3 contains 13 residues. The CDR3 loop is CASSLQGARTQYF. The CDR3 DNA sequence: TGTGCCAGCAGTCTACAGGGGGCGCGTACGCAGTATTTT.

The gene calls are TRBV6-6 and TRBJ2-5, with 9 bases fitting TRBD1. CDR1 and CDR2 from the germline V gene are MNHNY and SVGAGI (reference sequence). The V segment lost 6 bases and the J segment 5 bases; nucleotides outside the gene matches: 4. CDR3 size: 13 residues. The CDR3 spells CASRQTGGETQYF. The CDR3 coding sequence is TGTGCCAGCAGGCAGACAGGGGGTGAGACCCAGTACTTC.

The chain uses TRBV7-2 and TRBJ2-2, with 7 bases matching TRBD2. The CDR3 is made up of 16 amino acids. The J segment lost 6 bases and the V segment lost 5 bases, leaving 12 bases of the junction unmatched. CDR1 SGHTA and CDR2 FQGNSA come from the germline V gene. Here the CDR3 reads CASSPWGGVFPGELFF. The CDR3 DNA reads as TGTGCCAGCAGCCCGTGGGGGGGTGTGTTCCCCGGGGAGCTGTTTTTT.

The V gene is TRBV6-1, the J gene TRBJ1-2; D not certain. Looked up from germline, CDR1 is MNHNS and CDR2 is SASEGT. The CDR3 covers 13 residues. V was pared by 1 base and J by 5 bases, with 8 bases between. The DNA of the CDR3 is TGTGCCAGCAGTGAAGTTGGAGGGTATGGCTACACCTTC. This codes for CASSEVGGYGYTF.

The chain couples TRBV9 to TRBJ2-1; 7 bases match TRBD1. V gave up 1 base and J gave up 2 bases; unmatched junction bases: 3. Germline V gene lookup returns CDR1 SGDLS and CDR2 YYNGEE. The CDR3 runs 15 residues. CDR3 amino acids: CASSVTDRTYNEQFF. The DNA of the CDR3 is TGTGCCAGCAGCGTAACGGACAGGACCTACAATGAGCAGTTCTTC.

The chain combines TRBV5-6 with TRBJ2-7; D perhaps matches TRBD1 (5 bases). Trimming left V 3 bases short and J 7 bases short, with 23 bases between. This CDR3 has 16 residues. Per the germline V gene, CDR1 is SGHDT and CDR2 is YYEEEE. CDR3 loop: CASSSSTRQTLGEQYF. The CDR3 region has the DNA TGTGCCAGCAGCTCTAGTACTCGACAGACTCTAGGGGAGCAGTACTTC.

The chain has TRBV5-6 and TRBJ2-3; possibly TRBD2 for D (5 bases). Deletions cut 7 bases from V and 4 bases from J, with 16 bases between. This CDR3 region has 14 residues. Germline V gives CDR1 SGHDT, CDR2 YYEEEE. The CDR3 DNA follows: TGTGCCAGCTCTGACGGGGTAGGTGCAGATACGCAGTATTTT. Protein product: CASSDGVGADTQYF.

As concerns this clone: Other DNA variants within this sample encode the same CDR3. This sequence joins TRBV11-2 and TRBJ2-7, with 8 bases fitting TRBD2. V shed 5 bases and J 5 bases; nucleotides not matched to a gene: 8. CDR3 length: 14 residues. The germline V gene has CDR1 SGHAT and CDR2 FQNNGV. The CDR3 loop reads CASSLGTRFHEQYF. Written as DNA, the CDR3 is TGTGCCAGCAGCCTGGGGACTAGATTCCACGAGCAGTACTTC. The full variable domain, in which reference TRBV11-2 and TRBJ2-7 provide the parts outside the CDR3, is EAGVAQSPRYKIIEKRQSVAFWCNPISGHATLYWYQQILGQGPKLLIQFQNNGVVDDSQLPKDRFSAERLKGVDSTLKIQPAKLEDSAVYLCASSLGTRFHEQYFGPGTRLTVT.

Of note for this clone: The junction departs from the called germline gene at one end, perhaps through a read error. The V and J genes are TRBV6-5 and TRBJ2-2; 8 nucleotides align to TRBD2. Germline lookup yields CDR1 MNHEY and CDR2 SVGAGI. The CDR3 contains 15 residues. CDR3 in DNA: TGTGCCGGCAGTTACGGGGGGGCAACCACCGGGGAGCTGTTTTTT. This translates into CAGSYGGATTGELFF.

The CDR3 loop is CASSQVRAGARGNEQFF. The CDR3, as DNA: TGTGCCAGCAGCCAAGTTCGGGCCGGAGCCCGGGGGAATGAGCAGTTCTTC. V usage is TRBV14 and J usage is TRBJ2-1; TRBD2 might be the D (6 bases). The CDR3 is made up of 17 amino acids. V was pared by 1 base and J by 7 bases, with 20 bases between. From germline, CDR1 is SGHDN and CDR2 FVKESK.

The chain employs TRBV5-4 and TRBJ1-4, with a weak D call TRBD1 (5 bases). V dropped 3 bases and J dropped 9 bases, with 12 bases sitting between them. There are 13 residues in the CDR3. Germline assignment: CDR1 SGHNT and CDR2 YYREEE (reference sequence). The CDR3 coding sequence is TGTGCCAGCAGCTGGGCGGAGGGGAAAAAACTGTTTTTT. Its protein product is CASSWAEGKKLFF.

J is TRBJ2-6 and V is TRBV27; D unclear. The V end lost 5 bases, the J end lost 0 bases, and 8 bases lay between the germline ends. The CDR3 length is 15 residues. Germline values: CDR1 MNHEY, CDR2 SMNVEV (reference sequence). CDR3: CASSKSLSGANVLTF. The CDR3 DNA reads TGTGCCAGCAGTAAATCACTCTCTGGGGCCAACGTCCTGACTTTC.

The rearrangement joins TRBV10-3 to TRBJ2-7; no definite D call. The CDR3 extends over 13 amino acids. Germline loops: CDR1 ENHRY, CDR2 SYGVKD. Between the trimmed V and J ends, which lost 3 bases and 2 bases, there was a span of 8 bases. The CDR3 nucleotides are TGTGCCATCAGTGACAGGCAAACCTACGAGCAGTACTTC. Its protein is CAISDRQTYEQYF.

The chain recombines TRBV18 with TRBJ1-2; no clear D gene. The germline gives CDR1 KGHSH, CDR2 LQKENI. The CDR3 loop spans 12 amino acids. Trimming pared 5 bases from V and 3 bases from J, leaving 7 bases between. Here the CDR3 DNA reads TGTGCCAGCTCAGCGAACGACTATGGCTACACCTTC. Amino acids: CASSANDYGYTF.

The chain uses TRBV5-1 and TRBJ2-5; 10 nucleotides align to TRBD2. V lost 0 bases and J lost 4; bases outside the gene matches: 3. Germline V lookup: CDR1 SGHRS, CDR2 YFSETQ. The CDR3 covers 15 residues. The CDR3 DNA reads as TGCGCCAGCAGCTTGGGGGCTAGCGGGAGAGAGACCCAGTACTTC. Amino acid sequence: CASSLGASGRETQYF.

J is TRBJ2-5 and V is TRBV18; 7 bases are a match to TRBD1. With the DNA end fitting TRBJ2-7 better, the J assignment may be wrong. The CDR3 is made up of 15 amino acids. Per germline, CDR1 KGHSH and CDR2 LQKENI. The CDR3 here is CASSLDREFSYEQYF. For the CDR3, the DNA is TGTGCCAGCTCACTCGACAGGGAATTCTCCTACGAGCAGTACTTC.

The V and J genes are TRBV19 and TRBJ2-7; 15 bases are a match to TRBD2. This CDR3 contains 19 residues. Losses at the gene ends were 3 bases for V and 1 base for J; bases not matched to a gene: 10. CDR1 and CDR2 from the germline V gene are LNHDA and SQIVND (reference sequence). This CDR3 is CASSIWTSGRASGSYEQYF. The CDR3 region has the DNA TGTGCCAGTAGTATCTGGACTAGCGGGAGGGCCTCAGGATCCTACGAGCAGTACTTC.

V gene TRBV2 combines with J gene TRBJ1-1, with D perhaps TRBD1 (5 bases). The CDR3 loop spans 16 amino acids. Trimming cost V 5 bases and J 3 bases, with 19 bases left between them. Germline-derived CDR1 and CDR2 are SNHLY and FYNNEI. The CDR3 reads CASSLYGGVADTEAFF. CDR3 nucleotides: TGTGCCAGCAGTCTTTATGGGGGGGTGGCGGACACTGAAGCTTTCTTT.